This section outlines one T cell receptor (beta chain) sequence together with its context. V was shortened by 3 bases and J by 6 bases, with 13 bases between the two germline ends. This CDR3 region has 14 residues. Germline CDR1 and CDR2: SGHDT and YYEEEE. This record belongs to a study of OX40 agonist ivuxolimab in advanced cancers. Study summary: Ivuxolimab is a fully human IgG2 antibody that activates OX40 (CD134). Dose-escalation subjects each had hepatocellular carcinoma, melanoma, renal cell or head and neck cancer. Mean age approximately 59 years, range roughly 20 to 85; around 80% male. Every 2 weeks, patients received ivuxolimab intravenously, dosed at 0.01 to 10 mg/kg.

The method was immunoSEQ multiplex PCR; TCRdb's version includes in-frame clones alone and lacks a portion of them. The table lists roughly 70,000 clones, approximately 86% of them singletons, with about 0.7% in the top ten. The chain employs TRBV5-6 and TRBJ2-1; unclear D gene. Sequencing used CD4+ or CD8+ T cells sorted from blood, obtained in a trial of the OX40 agonist ivuxolimab. The TCR was taken from an adult with an advanced solid tumor such as melanoma, head and neck, liver or kidney cancer. The CDR3 DNA is TGTGCCAGCAGCTCGAATGGCTACCTCAATGAGCAGTTCTTC. Translated, it gives CASSSNGYLNEQFF.